These T cell receptor beta chains were read from a single sample in a study of blood T cell repertoires in COVID-19. Here immunoSEQ multiplex PCR was the method, and the copy in TCRdb shows in-frame clones only, minus some. The sample carries hundreds of thousands of clones, about 89% recorded once. The sequenced sample consisted of peripheral blood. The receptor source for this set is a woman aged 60-70 years who had recovered from COVID-19. Each CDR3 is given with its conserved first and last residue. A D gene is named only where the DNA matches it firmly. Some rows mark clone size as missing; the rest say once, few, many or name a class of expanded clone.

J gene: TRBJ2-7; D gene: NA; clone size: NA; CDR3 length: 14; V gene: TRBV11-2; CDR3 protein: CASSLDGGLYEQYF; CDR3 DNA: TGTGCCAGCAGCTTAGACGGGGGGCTCTACGAGCAGTACTTC
J gene: TRBJ2-1; D gene: TRBD1; clone size: NA; CDR3 length: 15; V gene: TRBV15; CDR3 protein: CATSRGQGLYNEQFF; CDR3 DNA: TGTGCCACCAGCAGAGGACAGGGATTATACAATGAGCAGTTCTTC
J gene: TRBJ1-4; D gene: TRBD1; clone size: few; CDR3 length: 16; V gene: TRBV7-9; CDR3 protein: CASSLARGTGEEKLFF; CDR3 DNA: TGTGCCAGCAGCTTAGCGAGAGGGACAGGGGAAGAAAAACTGTTTTTT
J gene: TRBJ2-7; D gene: TRBD1; clone size: NA; CDR3 length: 15; V gene: TRBV7-6; CDR3 protein: CASSPGTGSSYEQYF; CDR3 DNA: TGTGCCAGCAGCCCCGGGACAGGGAGCTCCTACGAGCAGTACTTC
J gene: TRBJ1-1; D gene: NA; clone size: NA; CDR3 length: 12; V gene: TRBV7-9; CDR3 protein: CASSLGSSVAFF; CDR3 DNA: TGTGCCAGCAGCTTAGGATCGTCGGTAGCTTTCTTT
J gene: TRBJ1-1; D gene: NA; clone size: NA; CDR3 length: 14; V gene: TRBV7-3; CDR3 protein: CASSSQALNTEAFF; CDR3 DNA: TGTGCCAGCAGCTCTCAGGCGCTGAACACTGAAGCTTTCTTT
J gene: TRBJ1-5; D gene: TRBD1; clone size: NA; CDR3 length: 13; V gene: TRBV10-3; CDR3 protein: CAITGGINQPQHF; CDR3 DNA: TGTGCCATCACAGGGGGAATTAATCAGCCCCAGCATTTT
J gene: TRBJ2-7; D gene: NA; clone size: NA; CDR3 length: 15; V gene: TRBV7-9; CDR3 protein: CASSRPGHQAYEQYF; CDR3 DNA: TGTGCCAGCAGCCGTCCGGGACACCAAGCCTACGAGCAGTACTTC
J gene: TRBJ1-4; D gene: NA; clone size: few; CDR3 length: 14; V gene: TRBV19; CDR3 protein: CASSMRPTNEKLFF; CDR3 DNA: TGTGCCAGTAGTATGAGGCCAACTAATGAAAAACTGTTTTTT
J gene: TRBJ2-7; D gene: TRBD2; clone size: NA; CDR3 length: 14; V gene: TRBV6-1; CDR3 protein: CASSARGGLSEQYF; CDR3 DNA: TGTGCCAGCAGTGCCCGGGGGGGTTTAAGCGAGCAGTACTTC
J gene: TRBJ2-5; D gene: NA; clone size: NA; CDR3 length: 13; V gene: TRBV5-1; CDR3 protein: CASSVSGPETQYF; CDR3 DNA: TGCGCCAGCAGCGTTTCGGGTCCGGAGACCCAGTACTTC
J gene: TRBJ1-3; D gene: NA; clone size: NA; CDR3 length: 12; V gene: TRBV13; CDR3 protein: CASSFGGDTIYF; CDR3 DNA: TGTGCCAGCAGCTTCGGGGGTGACACCATATATTTT
J gene: TRBJ2-5; D gene: NA; clone size: NA; CDR3 length: 13; V gene: TRBV11-2; CDR3 protein: CASSLTIQETQYF; CDR3 DNA: TGTGCCAGCAGCTTAACTATCCAAGAGACCCAGTACTTC
J gene: TRBJ2-4; D gene: TRBD2; clone size: once; CDR3 length: 15; V gene: TRBV15; CDR3 protein: CATSRGLSGENIQYF; CDR3 DNA: TGTGCCACCAGCAGAGGCCTTAGCGGGGAGAACATTCAGTACTTC
J gene: TRBJ1-4; D gene: NA; clone size: NA; CDR3 length: 17; V gene: TRBV2; CDR3 protein: CASSEFPSRITNEKLFF; CDR3 DNA: TGTGCCAGCAGTGAATTTCCTTCGCGGATTACTAATGAAAAACTGTTTTTT
J gene: TRBJ2-3; D gene: TRBD1; clone size: NA; CDR3 length: 16; V gene: TRBV5-1; CDR3 protein: CASSLLRDRFTDTQYF; CDR3 DNA: TGCGCCAGCAGCTTGCTCCGGGACAGATTCACAGATACGCAGTATTTT
J gene: TRBJ2-1; D gene: NA; clone size: NA; CDR3 length: 15; V gene: TRBV15; CDR3 protein: CATSRDLGGYNEQFF; CDR3 DNA: TGTGCCACCAGCAGAGATTTGGGGGGTTACAATGAGCAGTTCTTC
J gene: TRBJ2-7; D gene: TRBD1; clone size: NA; CDR3 length: 15; V gene: TRBV9; CDR3 protein: CASSVGQGEVYEQYF; CDR3 DNA: TGTGCCAGCAGCGTTGGACAGGGTGAGGTCTACGAGCAGTACTTC
J gene: TRBJ1-6; D gene: TRBD1; clone size: NA; CDR3 length: 16; V gene: TRBV2; CDR3 protein: CASSRDGGQVNSPLHF; CDR3 DNA: TGTGCCAGCAGTAGGGATGGGGGACAGGTCAATTCACCCCTCCACTTT
J gene: TRBJ2-2; D gene: NA; clone size: NA; CDR3 length: 13; V gene: TRBV19; CDR3 protein: CASSPSNTGELFF; CDR3 DNA: TGTGCCAGTAGTCCCTCCAACACCGGGGAGCTGTTTTTT
J gene: TRBJ2-5; D gene: TRBD2; clone size: once; CDR3 length: 13; V gene: TRBV29-1; CDR3 protein: CSVEPGGQETQYF; CDR3 DNA: TGCAGCGTTGAACCGGGGGGCCAAGAGACCCAGTACTTC
J gene: TRBJ2-2; D gene: TRBD2; clone size: NA; CDR3 length: 18; V gene: TRBV11-3; CDR3 protein: CASSPRLAGPTGTGELFF; CDR3 DNA: TGTGCCAGCAGCCCCCGACTAGCGGGGCCAACGGGCACCGGGGAGCTGTTTTTT
J gene: TRBJ2-1; D gene: TRBD2; clone size: NA; CDR3 length: 17; V gene: TRBV9; CDR3 protein: CASSGALTSGAYNEQFF; CDR3 DNA: TGTGCCAGCAGCGGGGCTCTAACTAGCGGAGCCTACAATGAGCAGTTCTTC
J gene: TRBJ2-2; D gene: NA; clone size: NA; CDR3 length: 15; V gene: TRBV7-2; CDR3 protein: CASSPGLSNTGELFF; CDR3 DNA: TGTGCCAGCAGCCCCGGACTATCGAACACCGGGGAGCTGTTTTTT
J gene: TRBJ2-5; D gene: NA; clone size: NA; CDR3 length: 13; V gene: TRBV9; CDR3 protein: CASSALRGETQYF; CDR3 DNA: TGTGCCAGCAGCGCACTAAGGGGAGAGACCCAGTACTTC
J gene: TRBJ1-3; D gene: NA; clone size: NA; CDR3 length: 16; V gene: TRBV19; CDR3 protein: CASSIFGGTSGNTIYF; CDR3 DNA: TGTGCCAGTAGTATATTTGGCGGAACCTCTGGAAACACCATATATTTT
J gene: TRBJ2-1; D gene: NA; clone size: few; CDR3 length: 17; V gene: TRBV3-1/TRBV3-2; CDR3 protein: CASSQGAGAPSYNEQFF; CDR3 DNA: TGTGCCAGCAGCCAAGGGGCGGGCGCGCCCTCCTACAATGAGCAGTTCTTC
J gene: TRBJ1-1; D gene: NA; clone size: NA; CDR3 length: 14; V gene: TRBV9; CDR3 protein: CASSVGEGRTEAFF; CDR3 DNA: TGTGCCAGCAGCGTAGGAGAGGGAAGAACTGAAGCTTTCTTT
J gene: TRBJ2-5; D gene: TRBD2; clone size: few; CDR3 length: 17; V gene: TRBV11-2; CDR3 protein: CASSPSGGAFRQETQYF; CDR3 DNA: TGTGCCAGCAGCCCGAGCGGGGGGGCTTTTCGACAAGAGACCCAGTACTTC
J gene: TRBJ1-3; D gene: NA; clone size: once; CDR3 length: 17; V gene: TRBV9; CDR3 protein: CASSAGVGTSTGNTIYF; CDR3 DNA: TGTGCCAGCAGCGCTGGGGTGGGGACTTCGACTGGAAACACCATATATTTT
J gene: TRBJ2-5; D gene: NA; clone size: few; CDR3 length: 14; V gene: TRBV6-2/TRBV6-3; CDR3 protein: CASSYSVGQETQYF; CDR3 DNA: TGTGCCAGCAGTTATTCGGTCGGGCAAGAGACCCAGTACTTC
J gene: TRBJ1-2; D gene: NA; clone size: NA; CDR3 length: 16; V gene: TRBV4-1; CDR3 protein: CASRLAQGSPLYGYTF; CDR3 DNA: TGCGCCAGCAGACTCGCTCAGGGGAGCCCCCTCTATGGCTACACCTTC
J gene: TRBJ2-1; D gene: TRBD2; clone size: NA; CDR3 length: 14; V gene: TRBV7-2; CDR3 protein: CASSRGGAGNEQFF; CDR3 DNA: TGTGCCAGCAGCCGCGGGGGGGCCGGTAATGAGCAGTTCTTC
J gene: TRBJ1-6; D gene: NA; clone size: few; CDR3 length: 14; V gene: TRBV18; CDR3 protein: CASSPRDTNSPLHF; CDR3 DNA: TGTGCCAGCTCACCCCGGGACACTAATTCACCCCTCCACTTT
J gene: TRBJ2-7; D gene: NA; clone size: NA; CDR3 length: 15; V gene: TRBV7-8; CDR3 protein: CASSEQVAGSSEQYF; CDR3 DNA: TGTGCCAGCAGCGAACAGGTTGCAGGCTCTTCCGAGCAGTACTTC
J gene: TRBJ1-3; D gene: NA; clone size: once; CDR3 length: 14; V gene: TRBV14; CDR3 protein: CASSLQGAGNTIYF; CDR3 DNA: TGTGCCAGCAGCCTACAGGGCGCTGGAAACACCATATATTTT
J gene: TRBJ1-1; D gene: NA; clone size: NA; CDR3 length: 13; V gene: TRBV6-5; CDR3 protein: CASTSLRDTEAFF; CDR3 DNA: TGTGCCAGCACGAGCCTGAGGGACACTGAAGCTTTCTTT